This T cell receptor (beta chain) was sequenced for a study of graft-versus-host responses after intestinal transplantation. Study-wide points: The recipient marrow held GvH clones, and some of them showed up first in ileum or blood.

Profiled with immunoSEQ multiplex PCR; TCRdb holds only in-frame clones, not every one. The sample carries around 100,000 clones, roughly 91% recorded once. As to this clone: Its antigen is undetermined.

This receptor was taken from a human donor who was the organ donor for an intestinal transplant. The source was unstimulated CD4+ T cells sorted from spleen or lymph node cells, collected before transplant.

DNA for the CDR3: TGTGCCAGCAGGGCAGAGGGTACGCAGTATTTT. It specifies CASRAEGTQYF. J is TRBJ2-3 and V is TRBV6-6, with D possibly TRBD2 on 5 matching bases. The CDR3 runs 11 residues. The germline V and J ends were trimmed by 6 bases and 8 bases, with 9 bases remaining between them. Germline V gene lookup returns CDR1 MNHNY and CDR2 SVGAGI (reference sequence).